These T cell receptor beta chains were read from a single sample in a study of cytomegalovirus exposure and HLA in healthy donors. Repertoires were generated with immunoSEQ multiplex PCR, while TCRdb's copy carries only in-frame clones and drops some. This sample contains around 75,000 clones. Input material: PBMCs. Receptor source: an older woman in good health and CMV-seronegative. Each CDR3 is given with its conserved first and last residue. The order of the fields is V gene, J gene, D gene, CDR3 protein, CDR3 DNA. A D gene is named only where the DNA matches it firmly.

>TRBV27|TRBJ2-1|TRBD2
CASSSSLASLGSYNEQFF
TGTGCCAGCAGTTCGTCACTAGCGTCCTTGGGGTCCTACAATGAGCAGTTCTTC
>TRBV11-1|TRBJ2-7|NA
CASSSNHGGLYEQYF
TGTGCCAGCAGCTCAAATCACGGGGGGCTTTACGAGCAGTACTTC
>TRBV19|TRBJ1-2|TRBD1
CASSILSWRGHYYGYTF
TGTGCCAGTAGTATACTGTCATGGAGGGGGCACTACTATGGCTACACCTTC
>TRBV5-1|TRBJ2-3|NA
CASSLAASVDTQYF
TGCGCCAGCAGCTTGGCGGCTAGCGTGGATACGCAGTATTTT
>TRBV11-1|TRBJ2-1|TRBD2
CASSPRGGRSSYNEQFF
TGTGCCAGCAGCCCTCGGGGCGGGAGGAGCTCCTACAATGAGCAGTTCTTC
>TRBV6-1|TRBJ2-5|TRBD2
CASQASGAGEQYF
TGTGCCAGCCAGGCTAGCGGTGCGGGGGAGCAGTACTTC
>TRBV29-1|TRBJ2-1|TRBD2
CSVESPPGLAGWSSYNEQFF
TGCAGCGTTGAATCTCCCCCGGGACTAGCGGGCTGGAGCTCCTACAATGAGCAGTTCTTC
>TRBV28|TRBJ2-4|TRBD1
CASTMIYRGAKNIQYF
TGTGCCAGCACCATGATATACAGGGGGGCCAAAAACATTCAGTACTTC
>TRBV15|TRBJ2-1|NA
CATSRAGAGYNEQFF
TGTGCCACCAGCAGAGCGGGAGCGGGCTACAATGAGCAGTTCTTC
>TRBV7-7|TRBJ1-3|TRBD1
CASSSDRGGNTIYF
TGTGCTAGCAGCTCGGACAGGGGAGGAAACACCATATATTTT
>TRBV30|TRBJ2-2|NA
CAWSRVEARAGELFF
TGTGCCTGGAGCCGCGTAGAGGCCAGGGCCGGGGAGCTGTTTTTT
>TRBV6-5|TRBJ2-4|NA
CASSYSDGIKNIQYF
TGTGCCAGCAGTTACTCGGACGGGATAAAAAACATTCAGTACTTC